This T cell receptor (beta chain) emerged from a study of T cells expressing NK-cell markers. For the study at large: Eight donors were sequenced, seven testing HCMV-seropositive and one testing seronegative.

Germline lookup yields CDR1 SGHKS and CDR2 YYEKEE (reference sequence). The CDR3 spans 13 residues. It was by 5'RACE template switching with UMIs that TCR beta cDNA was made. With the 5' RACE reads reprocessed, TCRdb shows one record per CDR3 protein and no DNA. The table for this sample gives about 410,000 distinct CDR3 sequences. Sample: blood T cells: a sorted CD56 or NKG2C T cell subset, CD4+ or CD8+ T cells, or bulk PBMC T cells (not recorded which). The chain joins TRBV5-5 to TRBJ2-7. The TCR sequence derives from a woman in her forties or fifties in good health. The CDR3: CASRKNDLYEQYF.